The sequence of this TCR beta chain was determined in a study of response to subunit inactivated influenza vaccine. TCRdb re-derived calls from the RT-PCR reads in MiXCR, one entry per CDR3 protein. The table lists around 600,000 distinct CDR3 sequences, 11% of them singletons. Concerning this clonotype: As yet, its antigen is unknown.

This CDR3 is built from 17 residues. Deletions cut 5 bases from V and 3 bases from J, with 21 bases between. CDR1 SGHRS and CDR2 YFSETQ come from the germline V gene. Study results and limitations: Each seasonal influenza vaccination, the authors suggested, recruits few new T cells.

The sample was also reused in another study, on T cells expressing NK-cell markers. That work contributes: Synthesis of TCR beta cDNA relied on 5'RACE template switching carrying UMIs. In several experiments, sorting was restricted to alpha-beta TCR T cells by an anti-gamma-delta TCR antibody. It was still unclear whether expanded NKG2C+ T cell clones were HCMV specific.

This receptor was obtained from a man between 50 and 59 years old who received an inactivated influenza vaccine. The chain is built from TRBV5-1 and TRBJ1-5, with D possibly being TRBD1 (6 bases). This specimen was PBMCs from blood, taken on the day of vaccination. The CDR3 loop reads CASSPNPGGAHNQPQHF. In DNA form, the CDR3 reads TGCGCCAGCAGTCCCAACCCGGGGGGGGCCCACAATCAGCCCCAGCATTTT.